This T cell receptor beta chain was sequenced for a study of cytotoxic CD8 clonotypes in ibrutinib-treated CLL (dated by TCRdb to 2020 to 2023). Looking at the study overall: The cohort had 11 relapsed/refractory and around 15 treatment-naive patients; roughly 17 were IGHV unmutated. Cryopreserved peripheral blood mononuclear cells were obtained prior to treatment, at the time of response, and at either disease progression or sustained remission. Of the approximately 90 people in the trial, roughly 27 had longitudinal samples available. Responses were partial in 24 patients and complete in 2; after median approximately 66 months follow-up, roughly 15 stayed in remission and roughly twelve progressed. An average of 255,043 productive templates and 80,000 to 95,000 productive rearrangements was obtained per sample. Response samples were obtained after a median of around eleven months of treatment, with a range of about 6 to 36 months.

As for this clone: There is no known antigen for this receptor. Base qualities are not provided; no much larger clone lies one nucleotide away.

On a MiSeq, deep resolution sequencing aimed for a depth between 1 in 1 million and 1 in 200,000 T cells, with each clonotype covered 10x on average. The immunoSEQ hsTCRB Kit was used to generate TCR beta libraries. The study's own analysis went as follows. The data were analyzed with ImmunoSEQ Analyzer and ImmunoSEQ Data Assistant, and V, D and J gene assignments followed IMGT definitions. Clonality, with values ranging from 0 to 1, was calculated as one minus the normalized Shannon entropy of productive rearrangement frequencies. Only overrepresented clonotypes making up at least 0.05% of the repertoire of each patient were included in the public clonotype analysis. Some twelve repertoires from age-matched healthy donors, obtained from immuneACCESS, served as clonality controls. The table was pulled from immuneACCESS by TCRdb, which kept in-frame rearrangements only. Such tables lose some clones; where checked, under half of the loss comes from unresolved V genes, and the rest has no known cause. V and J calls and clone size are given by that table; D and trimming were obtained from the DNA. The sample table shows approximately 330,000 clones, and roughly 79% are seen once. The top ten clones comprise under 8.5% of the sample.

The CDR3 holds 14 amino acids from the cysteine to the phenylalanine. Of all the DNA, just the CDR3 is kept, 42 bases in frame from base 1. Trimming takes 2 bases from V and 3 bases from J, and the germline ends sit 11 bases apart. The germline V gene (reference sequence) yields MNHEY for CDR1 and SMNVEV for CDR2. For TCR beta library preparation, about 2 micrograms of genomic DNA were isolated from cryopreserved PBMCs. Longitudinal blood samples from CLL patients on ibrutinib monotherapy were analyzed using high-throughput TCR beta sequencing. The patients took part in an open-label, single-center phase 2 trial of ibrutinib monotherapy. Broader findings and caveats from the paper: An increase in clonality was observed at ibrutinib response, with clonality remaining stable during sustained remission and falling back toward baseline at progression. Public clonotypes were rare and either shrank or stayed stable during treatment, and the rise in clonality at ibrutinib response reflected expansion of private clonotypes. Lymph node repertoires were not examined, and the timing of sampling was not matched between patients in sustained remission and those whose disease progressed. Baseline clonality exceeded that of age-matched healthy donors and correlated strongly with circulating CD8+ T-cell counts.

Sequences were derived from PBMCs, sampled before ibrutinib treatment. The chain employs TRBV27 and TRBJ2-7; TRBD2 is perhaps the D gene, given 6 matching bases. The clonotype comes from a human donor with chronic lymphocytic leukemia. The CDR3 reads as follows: CASSLRDGSYEQYF. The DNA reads TGTGCCAGCAGTTTAAGGGACGGGAGCTACGAGCAGTACTTC.